The rows below give T cell receptor beta chains drawn from one sample of a study of CD8 T cells in ankylosing spondylitis. Using its own MiXCR run on the 5' RACE reads, TCRdb lists one record per CDR3 protein. The top ten hold under 8% of the sample, which has approximately 220,000 distinct CDR3 sequences, roughly 26% seen once. The sequenced material came from blood, either unsorted or a sorted T cell fraction (not recorded which). The source is a male donor with ankylosing spondylitis or in good health (not recorded which). Each CDR3 is given with its conserved first and last residue. The order of the fields is clone size, J gene, V gene, D gene, CDR3 protein, CDR3 DNA. D genes are given only for firm matches. The listing skips clone size in some rows; elsewhere it reads once, few, many or a size class.

abundance: -
j_gene: TRBJ2-1
v_gene: TRBV5-1
d_gene: -
CDR3aa: CASSLDLAGSSYNEQFF
CDR3nt: TGCGCCAGCAGCTTGGATTTGGCAGGGAGCTCCTACAATGAGCAGTTCTTC

abundance: few
j_gene: TRBJ2-1
v_gene: TRBV20-1
d_gene: -
CDR3aa: CSASDLPHEQFF
CDR3nt: TGCAGTGCAAGCGATCTGCCCCACGAGCAGTTCTTC

abundance: many
j_gene: TRBJ2-7
v_gene: TRBV6-5
d_gene: -
CDR3aa: CASRRQDSEQYF
CDR3nt: TGTGCCAGCAGAAGACAGGATTCCGAGCAGTACTTC

abundance: -
j_gene: TRBJ2-7
v_gene: TRBV29-1
d_gene: TRBD2
CDR3aa: CSVLAGASSEQYF
CDR3nt: TGCAGCGTGTTAGCGGGAGCATCCTCCGAGCAGTACTTC

abundance: -
j_gene: TRBJ2-3
v_gene: TRBV20-1
d_gene: TRBD2
CDR3aa: CSGRWAGGNTDTQYF
CDR3nt: TGCAGTGGAAGATGGGCGGGAGGAAACACAGATACGCAGTATTTT

abundance: many
j_gene: TRBJ1-1
v_gene: TRBV6-5
d_gene: TRBD1
CDR3aa: CASSYPGTGNTEAFF
CDR3nt: TGTGCCAGCAGTTACCCGGGGACAGGGAACACTGAAGCTTTCTTT

abundance: once
j_gene: TRBJ1-1
v_gene: TRBV20-1
d_gene: TRBD1
CDR3aa: CSASVRDRGKREAFF
CDR3nt: TGCAGTGCCTCCGTTCGGGACAGGGGTAAGAGGGAAGCTTTCTTT

abundance: -
j_gene: TRBJ2-7
v_gene: TRBV6-5
d_gene: -
CDR3aa: CASSYGAAAYEQYF
CDR3nt: TGTGCCAGCAGTTATGGCGCCGCTGCCTACGAGCAGTACTTC

abundance: -
j_gene: TRBJ2-5
v_gene: TRBV7-9
d_gene: -
CDR3aa: CASSLGAGAETQYF
CDR3nt: TGTGCCAGCAGCTTAGGGGCGGGGGCAGAGACCCAGTACTTC

abundance: few
j_gene: TRBJ1-5
v_gene: TRBV20-1
d_gene: -
CDR3aa: CSASGGGYSNQPQHF
CDR3nt: TGCAGTGCTAGCGGGGGGGGATATAGCAATCAGCCCCAGCATTTT

abundance: many
j_gene: TRBJ2-3
v_gene: TRBV20-1
d_gene: TRBD1
CDR3aa: CSARPHLKGTADTQYF
CDR3nt: TGCAGTGCTAGACCCCACCTCAAAGGGACAGCAGATACGCAGTATTTT

abundance: few
j_gene: TRBJ2-1
v_gene: TRBV20-1
d_gene: -
CDR3aa: CSANGGPYNEQFF
CDR3nt: TGCAGTGCTAACGGCGGACCATACAATGAGCAGTTCTTC

abundance: -
j_gene: TRBJ2-6
v_gene: TRBV12-3/TRBV12-4
d_gene: -
CDR3aa: CASSLGPGERFGANVLTF
CDR3nt: TGTGCCAGCAGTTTAGGGCCAGGGGAGAGGTTTGGGGCCAACGTCCTGACTTTC

abundance: few
j_gene: TRBJ2-7
v_gene: TRBV20-1
d_gene: TRBD1
CDR3aa: CSASGRDSHYEQYF
CDR3nt: TGCAGTGCTAGTGGACGGGACAGTCACTACGAGCAGTACTTC

abundance: once
j_gene: TRBJ2-7
v_gene: TRBV7-9
d_gene: -
CDR3aa: CASSPGGSGLYEQYF
CDR3nt: TGTGCCAGCAGCCCAGGGGGTTCGGGACTCTACGAGCAGTACTTC

abundance: many
j_gene: TRBJ2-4
v_gene: TRBV11-2
d_gene: TRBD1
CDR3aa: CASSPRGLTGAPKNIQYF
CDR3nt: TGTGCCAGCAGCCCTAGGGGATTGACAGGGGCTCCCAAAAACATTCAGTACTTC

abundance: -
j_gene: TRBJ2-1
v_gene: TRBV6-1
d_gene: -
CDR3aa: CASRFGGAGIDEQFF
CDR3nt: TGTGCCAGCCGCTTTGGGGGGGCGGGGATCGATGAGCAGTTCTTC

abundance: few
j_gene: TRBJ2-6
v_gene: TRBV6-1
d_gene: -
CDR3aa: CASNTVSGANVLTF
CDR3nt: TGTGCCAGCAACACGGTCTCTGGGGCCAACGTCCTGACTTTC

abundance: many
j_gene: TRBJ2-7
v_gene: TRBV29-1
d_gene: TRBD2
CDR3aa: CSVEDLQGKLAGGPREQYF
CDR3nt: TGCAGCGTTGAAGATTTACAGGGGAAACTAGCGGGAGGGCCGCGGGAGCAGTACTTC

abundance: many
j_gene: TRBJ2-7
v_gene: TRBV4-3
d_gene: -
CDR3aa: CASSHNCPYEQYF
CDR3nt: TGCGCCAGCAGCCACAACTGCCCCTACGAGCAGTACTTC

abundance: -
j_gene: TRBJ2-1
v_gene: TRBV29-1
d_gene: TRBD2
CDR3aa: CSVRRTSGNEQFF
CDR3nt: TGCAGCGTTAGGAGGACTAGCGGCAATGAGCAGTTCTTC

abundance: -
j_gene: TRBJ2-7
v_gene: TRBV7-3
d_gene: -
CDR3aa: CASSRGERWEQYF
CDR3nt: TGTGCCAGCAGCCGCGGGGAGCGGTGGGAGCAGTACTTC

abundance: few
j_gene: TRBJ2-5
v_gene: TRBV10-3
d_gene: TRBD2
CDR3aa: CAISVTGLAGQETQYF
CDR3nt: TGTGCCATCAGTGTGACGGGACTAGCGGGACAAGAGACCCAGTACTTC

abundance: many
j_gene: TRBJ2-5
v_gene: TRBV7-6
d_gene: TRBD2
CDR3aa: CASSLVNHQPGLAGERQETQYF
CDR3nt: TGTGCCAGCAGCTTAGTGAATCATCAGCCGGGACTAGCGGGAGAGAGACAAGAGACCCAGTACTTC

abundance: few
j_gene: TRBJ2-1
v_gene: TRBV29-1
d_gene: TRBD2
CDR3aa: CSVVLAGMSSYNEQFF
CDR3nt: TGCAGCGTCGTACTAGCGGGGATGAGCTCCTACAATGAGCAGTTCTTC

abundance: few
j_gene: TRBJ2-2
v_gene: TRBV7-2
d_gene: TRBD2
CDR3aa: CASSLIGTSVTGELFF
CDR3nt: TGTGCCAGCAGCTTAATCGGGACTAGCGTGACCGGGGAGCTGTTTTTT

abundance: few
j_gene: TRBJ1-1
v_gene: TRBV20-1
d_gene: -
CDR3aa: CSASDYSTEAFF
CDR3nt: TGCAGTGCTAGCGACTATAGCACTGAAGCTTTCTTT

abundance: -
j_gene: TRBJ1-1
v_gene: TRBV6-5
d_gene: -
CDR3aa: CASKFWGETEAFF
CDR3nt: TGTGCCAGCAAGTTTTGGGGAGAGACTGAAGCTTTCTTT

abundance: many
j_gene: TRBJ2-3
v_gene: TRBV28
d_gene: -
CDR3aa: CASRTLTDTQYF
CDR3nt: TGTGCCAGCAGGACCCTCACAGATACGCAGTATTTT

abundance: -
j_gene: TRBJ2-1
v_gene: TRBV12-3/TRBV12-4
d_gene: -
CDR3aa: CASIPALKNNYNEQFF
CDR3nt: TGTGCCAGCATCCCCGCCCTTAAGAATAACTACAATGAGCAGTTCTTC

abundance: many
j_gene: TRBJ2-2
v_gene: TRBV15
d_gene: -
CDR3aa: CATSEGWRGNTGELFF
CDR3nt: TGTGCCACCAGTGAGGGTTGGCGGGGCAACACCGGGGAGCTGTTTTTT

abundance: few
j_gene: TRBJ1-5
v_gene: TRBV10-3
d_gene: -
CDR3aa: CAISESLGQPQHF
CDR3nt: TGTGCCATCAGTGAGTCGTTAGGACAGCCCCAGCATTTT

abundance: few
j_gene: TRBJ2-5
v_gene: TRBV12-3/TRBV12-4
d_gene: TRBD1
CDR3aa: CASSYMRDRGQETQYF
CDR3nt: TGTGCCAGCAGCTACATGAGGGACAGGGGACAAGAGACCCAGTACTTC

abundance: many
j_gene: TRBJ1-2
v_gene: TRBV5-6
d_gene: -
CDR3aa: CASSPGSLGVTGYTF
CDR3nt: TGTGCCAGTAGTCCGGGTTCGTTAGGGGTGACCGGCTACACCTTC

abundance: -
j_gene: TRBJ2-4
v_gene: TRBV7-2
d_gene: -
CDR3aa: CASSLGLGERNIQYF
CDR3nt: TGTGCCAGCAGCTTAGGTCTCGGGGAGCGGAACATTCAGTACTTC

abundance: many
j_gene: TRBJ1-5
v_gene: TRBV11-1
d_gene: TRBD1
CDR3aa: CASSPGQNQPQHF
CDR3nt: TGTGCCAGCAGCCCGGGACAGAATCAGCCCCAGCATTTT

abundance: many
j_gene: TRBJ1-2
v_gene: TRBV28
d_gene: -
CDR3aa: CASSSYGYTF
CDR3nt: TGTGCCAGCAGCTCCTATGGCTACACCTTC

abundance: many
j_gene: TRBJ1-1
v_gene: TRBV4-3
d_gene: TRBD1
CDR3aa: CASSPRQGASEAFF
CDR3nt: TGCGCCAGCAGCCCAAGACAGGGGGCAAGTGAAGCTTTCTTT

abundance: -
j_gene: TRBJ2-5
v_gene: TRBV20-1
d_gene: TRBD2
CDR3aa: CSASYEGRGAETQYF
CDR3nt: TGCAGTGCTAGCTATGAGGGGAGGGGTGCAGAGACCCAGTACTTC

abundance: few
j_gene: TRBJ1-3
v_gene: TRBV4-2
d_gene: TRBD1
CDR3aa: CASSQTGDRNTIYF
CDR3nt: TGTGCCAGCAGCCAGACAGGGGATAGAAACACCATATATTTT

abundance: few
j_gene: TRBJ2-7
v_gene: TRBV7-2
d_gene: -
CDR3aa: CASSPKSEQYF
CDR3nt: TGTGCCAGCAGCCCAAAGTCCGAGCAGTACTTC

abundance: many
j_gene: TRBJ2-6
v_gene: TRBV10-2
d_gene: TRBD1
CDR3aa: CASSETLTGRGANVLTF
CDR3nt: TGCGCCAGCAGTGAGACACTGACAGGGCGTGGGGCCAACGTCCTGACTTTC

abundance: -
j_gene: TRBJ2-7
v_gene: TRBV5-1
d_gene: -
CDR3aa: CASSSRQEHYEQYF
CDR3nt: TGCGCCAGCAGCTCCAGACAGGAGCACTACGAGCAGTACTTC

abundance: few
j_gene: TRBJ2-3
v_gene: TRBV20-1
d_gene: TRBD2
CDR3aa: CSAPSGRVTDTQYF
CDR3nt: TGCAGTGCCCCTAGCGGGAGGGTGACAGATACGCAGTATTTT

abundance: many
j_gene: TRBJ2-1
v_gene: TRBV11-2
d_gene: -
CDR3aa: CASSLDLPGDEQFF
CDR3nt: TGTGCCAGCAGCTTAGACCTCCCGGGGGATGAGCAGTTCTTC

abundance: -
j_gene: TRBJ2-4
v_gene: TRBV5-5
d_gene: TRBD2
CDR3aa: CASSLFSGRENIQYF
CDR3nt: TGTGCCAGCAGCTTGTTTAGCGGGAGGGAAAACATTCAGTACTTC

abundance: few
j_gene: TRBJ2-2
v_gene: TRBV10-3
d_gene: -
CDR3aa: CALSSGTGLAAGTGELFF
CDR3nt: TGTGCCCTCAGTTCCGGGACGGGCCTTGCGGCGGGCACCGGGGAGCTGTTTTTT

abundance: many
j_gene: TRBJ1-2
v_gene: TRBV27
d_gene: -
CDR3aa: CASRPTGGGYTF
CDR3nt: TGTGCCAGCAGGCCGACAGGAGGTGGCTACACCTTC

abundance: many
j_gene: TRBJ1-1
v_gene: TRBV28
d_gene: -
CDR3aa: CASSPPFGSKEGTEAFF
CDR3nt: TGTGCCAGCAGTCCACCCTTTGGTTCCAAGGAGGGCACTGAAGCTTTCTTT

abundance: many
j_gene: TRBJ1-5
v_gene: TRBV6-1
d_gene: -
CDR3aa: CASNQVNQPQHF
CDR3nt: TGTGCCAGCAATCAAGTGAATCAGCCCCAGCATTTT

abundance: -
j_gene: TRBJ1-5
v_gene: TRBV6-1
d_gene: -
CDR3aa: CASSKGQPQHF
CDR3nt: TGTGCCAGCAGTAAGGGCCAGCCCCAGCATTTT

abundance: many
j_gene: TRBJ1-6
v_gene: TRBV4-1
d_gene: TRBD1
CDR3aa: CASSQDRVGTGNSPLHF
CDR3nt: TGCGCCAGCAGCCAAGACCGGGTGGGGACAGGGAATTCACCCCTCCACTTT

abundance: few
j_gene: TRBJ1-5
v_gene: TRBV19
d_gene: -
CDR3aa: CASSIQTRGLNQPQHF
CDR3nt: TGTGCCAGTAGTATCCAGACCAGGGGTTTGAATCAGCCCCAGCATTTT

abundance: many
j_gene: TRBJ2-3
v_gene: TRBV3-1
d_gene: TRBD2
CDR3aa: CASSQERLAGGTDTQYF
CDR3nt: TGTGCCAGCAGCCAAGAGCGACTAGCGGGAGGGACAGATACGCAGTATTTT

abundance: many
j_gene: TRBJ2-5
v_gene: TRBV29-1
d_gene: -
CDR3aa: CSAVRQPQETQYF
CDR3nt: TGCAGCGCTGTCCGACAGCCTCAAGAGACCCAGTACTTC